This T cell receptor beta chain was documented in a study of blood T cells in healthy people across ages. The study's findings and limits: A strong correlation between TCR beta diversity and naive T cell percentage was seen.

To note about this clonotype: Its antigen is not known.

Germline V gene data show CDR1 as MNHEY and CDR2 as SVGAGI. The CDR3 runs to 15 residues. V gave up 6 bases and J gave up 2 bases; unmatched junction bases: 7. Each donor's blood draw was 7.5 to 10 milliliters of peripheral blood. Sample-barcoded 5' priming and a J-beta primer mix drove a second PCR of about 6 to 12 cycles. Each CDR3 protein is one row after TCRdb ran MiXCR on the 5' RACE reads. The table shows fewer than 600,000 distinct CDR3 sequences, with about 25% occurring only once. The sample also formed part of further work on T cells of mothers and their children.

This chain links TRBV6-5 with TRBJ2-3, with 8 nucleotides matching TRBD2. The origin of this receptor is a boy between 2 and 15 years old in good health. The sample consisted of blood. CDR3 sequence: CASRTPLADTDTQYF. The CDR3 nucleotides read TGTGCCAGCAGGACTCCACTAGCGGACACAGATACGCAGTATTTT.